The rows below give T cell receptor beta chains drawn from one sample of a study of cytotoxic CD8 clonotypes in ibrutinib-treated CLL. Sequencing was performed with immunoSEQ multiplex PCR; in TCRdb, only in-frame clones are kept and a portion is missing. The profile shows around 160,000 clones, 81% of them singletons. Specimen: PBMCs, collected after 12 months of ibrutinib treatment. The receptors were sampled from a human donor with chronic lymphocytic leukemia. The CDR3 runs from the conserved cysteine through the conserved F or W. D genes are given only for firm matches. Not every row has a clone size; where given, it reads once, few, many or a size class.

cdr3_nt: TGTGCCAGCAGGACAGGTCCCAATCAGCCCCAGCATTTT
cdr3_aa: CASRTGPNQPQHF
v_call: TRBV6-1
cdr3_length: 13
d_call: .
j_call: TRBJ1-5
clone_size: .

cdr3_nt: TGCGCCAGCAGCCAAGATCTCGGCAGGGCCTACGAGCAGTACTTC
cdr3_aa: CASSQDLGRAYEQYF
v_call: TRBV4-3
cdr3_length: 15
d_call: .
j_call: TRBJ2-7
clone_size: few

cdr3_nt: TGCGCCAGCAGCTTGGCCGTAGCGGGGACCGGCACAGATACGCAGTATTTT
cdr3_aa: CASSLAVAGTGTDTQYF
v_call: TRBV5-1
cdr3_length: 17
d_call: TRBD2
j_call: TRBJ2-3
clone_size: .

cdr3_nt: TGTGCCAGCAGCCGCCGACAGGGTGGGAACACCGGGGAGCTGTTTTTT
cdr3_aa: CASSRRQGGNTGELFF
v_call: TRBV7-2
cdr3_length: 16
d_call: TRBD1
j_call: TRBJ2-2
clone_size: .

cdr3_nt: TGCGCCAGCAGCCCGGACAGGGTCGAGACCCAGTACTTC
cdr3_aa: CASSPDRVETQYF
v_call: TRBV5-1
cdr3_length: 13
d_call: TRBD1
j_call: TRBJ2-5
clone_size: .

cdr3_nt: TGTGCCAGCAGCGTTGGGGGGAGCACAGATACGCAGTATTTT
cdr3_aa: CASSVGGSTDTQYF
v_call: TRBV7-2
cdr3_length: 14
d_call: .
j_call: TRBJ2-3
clone_size: once

cdr3_nt: TGTGCCAGCAGCTTAAGTCGGGAGTGGACCGGGGAGCTGTTTTTT
cdr3_aa: CASSLSREWTGELFF
v_call: TRBV5-5
cdr3_length: 15
d_call: .
j_call: TRBJ2-2
clone_size: once

cdr3_nt: TGTGCCAGTAGTATGAGGACAGGGGGCTACGAGCAGTACTTC
cdr3_aa: CASSMRTGGYEQYF
v_call: TRBV19
cdr3_length: 14
d_call: TRBD1
j_call: TRBJ2-7
clone_size: once

cdr3_nt: TGTGCCATCAGTGTTGGCCCCAGCTCCTACGAGCAGTACTTC
cdr3_aa: CAISVGPSSYEQYF
v_call: TRBV10-3
cdr3_length: 14
d_call: .
j_call: TRBJ2-7
clone_size: .

cdr3_nt: TGTGCCAGCAGTGAAGCGGTTTATAGCCAGGGTCCTAGGGATACGCAGTATTTT
cdr3_aa: CASSEAVYSQGPRDTQYF
v_call: TRBV2
cdr3_length: 18
d_call: .
j_call: TRBJ2-3
clone_size: .

cdr3_nt: TGCGCCAGCAGCTTGGGTTTCAGGGCGAGTGAAAAACTGTTTTTT
cdr3_aa: CASSLGFRASEKLFF
v_call: TRBV5-1
cdr3_length: 15
d_call: .
j_call: TRBJ1-4
clone_size: .

cdr3_nt: TGCAGCGTTGATCCGGGGACAGGGATGGCCTACGAGCAGTACTTC
cdr3_aa: CSVDPGTGMAYEQYF
v_call: TRBV29-1
cdr3_length: 15
d_call: TRBD1
j_call: TRBJ2-7
clone_size: .

cdr3_nt: TGTGCCAGCTCACGCACGACCTACGAGCAGTACTTC
cdr3_aa: CASSRTTYEQYF
v_call: TRBV18
cdr3_length: 12
d_call: .
j_call: TRBJ2-7
clone_size: .

cdr3_nt: TGCGCCAGCAGTCTCGGGTGGGGCTACACCTTC
cdr3_aa: CASSLGWGYTF
v_call: TRBV10-1
cdr3_length: 11
d_call: .
j_call: TRBJ1-2
clone_size: .

cdr3_nt: TGTGCCAGCAGCGTTCCGGGACGAAACACCATATATTTT
cdr3_aa: CASSVPGRNTIYF
v_call: TRBV9
cdr3_length: 13
d_call: .
j_call: TRBJ1-3
clone_size: .

cdr3_nt: TGTGCCAGTAGGGAGGGGGGGGCGAATGAAGCTTTCTTT
cdr3_aa: CASREGGANEAFF
v_call: TRBV19
cdr3_length: 13
d_call: .
j_call: TRBJ1-1
clone_size: .

cdr3_nt: TGTGCCATCAGTGAGTCGAGGTCGATTACCTACAATGAGCAGTTCTTC
cdr3_aa: CAISESRSITYNEQFF
v_call: TRBV10-3
cdr3_length: 16
d_call: .
j_call: TRBJ2-1
clone_size: .

cdr3_nt: TGTGCCAGTAGTATTCGGGCCTCTAATCAGCCCCAGCATTTT
cdr3_aa: CASSIRASNQPQHF
v_call: TRBV19
cdr3_length: 14
d_call: .
j_call: TRBJ1-5
clone_size: .

cdr3_nt: TGTGCCAGTAGTACTCAGGGGATGAGGGAGACCCAGTACTTC
cdr3_aa: CASSTQGMRETQYF
v_call: TRBV19
cdr3_length: 14
d_call: .
j_call: TRBJ2-5
clone_size: few

cdr3_nt: TGTGCCAGCAGCGGGACAGATGCCTACGAGCAGTACTTC
cdr3_aa: CASSGTDAYEQYF
v_call: TRBV25-1
cdr3_length: 13
d_call: TRBD1
j_call: TRBJ2-7
clone_size: .

cdr3_nt: TGTGCCTGGAAACCGAACACCGGGGAGCTGTTTTTT
cdr3_aa: CAWKPNTGELFF
v_call: TRBV30
cdr3_length: 12
d_call: .
j_call: TRBJ2-2
clone_size: .

cdr3_nt: TGTGCCAGCAGCTTGGAAAGCTCCTACGAGCAGTACTTC
cdr3_aa: CASSLESSYEQYF
v_call: TRBV5-4
cdr3_length: 13
d_call: .
j_call: TRBJ2-7
clone_size: many

cdr3_nt: TGCAGCGGGTACAGGGACAACTATGGCTACACCTTC
cdr3_aa: CSGYRDNYGYTF
v_call: TRBV29-1
cdr3_length: 12
d_call: .
j_call: TRBJ1-2
clone_size: once

cdr3_nt: TGTGCCAGCAGCCCGATCCAGGGCCTAAGGGGTTTCGGCTACACCTTC
cdr3_aa: CASSPIQGLRGFGYTF
v_call: TRBV5-6
cdr3_length: 16
d_call: .
j_call: TRBJ1-2
clone_size: .

cdr3_nt: TGTGCCAGTAGTATAGATGGGACAACTTACACTGAAGCTTTCTTT
cdr3_aa: CASSIDGTTYTEAFF
v_call: TRBV19
cdr3_length: 15
d_call: .
j_call: TRBJ1-1
clone_size: .

cdr3_nt: TGTGCCAGCAGTTTAACGCACACAGATACGCAGTATTTT
cdr3_aa: CASSLTHTDTQYF
v_call: TRBV27
cdr3_length: 13
d_call: .
j_call: TRBJ2-3
clone_size: once

cdr3_nt: TGTGCCAGCAGCTCCCTCTCGAGGGGAGATACGCAGTATTTT
cdr3_aa: CASSSLSRGDTQYF
v_call: TRBV7-3
cdr3_length: 14
d_call: .
j_call: TRBJ2-3
clone_size: .

cdr3_nt: TGCGCCAGCAGCCACCGGGACAACTATGGCTACACCTTC
cdr3_aa: CASSHRDNYGYTF
v_call: TRBV4-1
cdr3_length: 13
d_call: .
j_call: TRBJ1-2
clone_size: .

cdr3_nt: TGTGCCAGCAGTTACACAGACAGGGGTAAAAACATTCAGTACTTC
cdr3_aa: CASSYTDRGKNIQYF
v_call: TRBV6-6
cdr3_length: 15
d_call: TRBD1
j_call: TRBJ2-4
clone_size: .

cdr3_nt: TGTGCCAGCAGTTACGGGGGGGGACAGGGGACAGATACGCAGTATTTT
cdr3_aa: CASSYGGGQGTDTQYF
v_call: TRBV6-5
cdr3_length: 16
d_call: TRBD1
j_call: TRBJ2-3
clone_size: .

cdr3_nt: TGTGCCAGCAGCCAAGCCGGGCGACAAGCCGGCACCGGGGAGCTGTTTTTT
cdr3_aa: CASSQAGRQAGTGELFF
v_call: TRBV4-2
cdr3_length: 17
d_call: .
j_call: TRBJ2-2
clone_size: .

cdr3_nt: TGTGCCAGCAGCTTGGGGACTAGCGGGGGTCTCACAGATACGCAGTATTTT
cdr3_aa: CASSLGTSGGLTDTQYF
v_call: TRBV5-6
cdr3_length: 17
d_call: TRBD2
j_call: TRBJ2-3
clone_size: .

cdr3_nt: TGTGCCAGTAACGGGCAGGGGCCCCAGCCCCAGCATTTT
cdr3_aa: CASNGQGPQPQHF
v_call: TRBV19
cdr3_length: 13
d_call: .
j_call: TRBJ1-5
clone_size: few

cdr3_nt: TGTGCCAGTAGTACCCGACAGAGAGGCACTGAAGCTTTCTTT
cdr3_aa: CASSTRQRGTEAFF
v_call: TRBV19
cdr3_length: 14
d_call: .
j_call: TRBJ1-1
clone_size: .

cdr3_nt: TGTGCCAGCAGGTCCCAGGGGGCTACTGGAAACACCATATATTTT
cdr3_aa: CASRSQGATGNTIYF
v_call: TRBV28
cdr3_length: 15
d_call: TRBD1
j_call: TRBJ1-3
clone_size: .

cdr3_nt: TGTGCCAGCAGCCCGACAGGGGTGACTGGAAACACCATATATTTT
cdr3_aa: CASSPTGVTGNTIYF
v_call: TRBV9
cdr3_length: 15
d_call: TRBD1
j_call: TRBJ1-3
clone_size: .

cdr3_nt: TGCGCCAGCAGCCAAGACTATACAGGACATCAGCCCCAGCATTTT
cdr3_aa: CASSQDYTGHQPQHF
v_call: TRBV4-3
cdr3_length: 15
d_call: .
j_call: TRBJ1-5
clone_size: .

cdr3_nt: TGCGCCAGCAGCCCCTCGAGGGGGCTCGGAACTGAAGCTTTCTTT
cdr3_aa: CASSPSRGLGTEAFF
v_call: TRBV4-3
cdr3_length: 15
d_call: TRBD1
j_call: TRBJ1-1
clone_size: .

cdr3_nt: TGTGCCTGGAAAATAGGGACTAGCGGGAGCGATGAACAGTTCTTC
cdr3_aa: CAWKIGTSGSDEQFF
v_call: TRBV30
cdr3_length: 15
d_call: TRBD2
j_call: TRBJ2-1
clone_size: .

cdr3_nt: TGTGCCAGCAGCGTAAAAAACAGCCAATCTGGAAACACCATATATTTT
cdr3_aa: CASSVKNSQSGNTIYF
v_call: TRBV9
cdr3_length: 16
d_call: .
j_call: TRBJ1-3
clone_size: .

cdr3_nt: TGTGCCAGCAGTTACTTCTCACAGGGCCCCACACTCTCTGGGGCCAACGTCCTGACTTTC
cdr3_aa: CASSYFSQGPTLSGANVLTF
v_call: TRBV6-7
cdr3_length: 20
d_call: .
j_call: TRBJ2-6
clone_size: once

cdr3_nt: TGTGCCAGTAGTTCGAACTACGCCGGGGAGCTGTTTTTT
cdr3_aa: CASSSNYAGELFF
v_call: TRBV19
cdr3_length: 13
d_call: .
j_call: TRBJ2-2
clone_size: .

cdr3_nt: TGTGCCAGCAGTTTAGACAGTCCCTATAATTCACCCCTCCACTTT
cdr3_aa: CASSLDSPYNSPLHF
v_call: TRBV28
cdr3_length: 15
d_call: .
j_call: TRBJ1-6
clone_size: .

cdr3_nt: TGTGCCAGCAGCTTGGTGGGTGCGGACAGGGTTTATGGCTACACCTTC
cdr3_aa: CASSLVGADRVYGYTF
v_call: TRBV5-6
cdr3_length: 16
d_call: TRBD1
j_call: TRBJ1-2
clone_size: few

cdr3_nt: TGTGCCAGTAGTGCAAGACAGGCCTCAGCCCTGAATTCACCCCTCCACTTT
cdr3_aa: CASSARQASALNSPLHF
v_call: TRBV19
cdr3_length: 17
d_call: .
j_call: TRBJ1-6
clone_size: .

cdr3_nt: TGTGCCAGCAGCCAGCCCGCCCGTAACTATGGCTACACCTTC
cdr3_aa: CASSQPARNYGYTF
v_call: TRBV5-4
cdr3_length: 14
d_call: .
j_call: TRBJ1-2
clone_size: .